This T cell receptor (beta chain) comes out of a study of T-cell memory formation after mild COVID-19. Study outcomes and limitations: CD4+ contracting clones were found mainly in CM and EM, and CD8+ ones in EMRA.

The 5'RACE method, run with constant-segment primers, produced TCR alpha and TCR beta cDNA libraries (carrying sample barcodes and UMIs). Using its own MiXCR run on the 5' RACE reads, TCRdb lists one record per CDR3 protein. The table shows 390,000 or so distinct CDR3 sequences, with 16% occurring only once. This clonotype was seen a handful of times. The antigen is unknown. Trimming stripped 6 bases from V and 4 bases from J, with 13 bases between. Per the germline V gene, CDR1 is MNHEY and CDR2 is SVGEGT. The CDR3 has 14 residues. This chain joins TRBV6-2 or TRBV6-3 and TRBJ1-5; D is perhaps TRBD1 (5 bases). The clonotype comes from a man in his late teens or twenties who had mild COVID-19 (a few samples of this study predate the infection). Cell type and time point are not known. Material: PBMCs or a T cell subset sorted from them (not recorded which). CDR3: CASSYGGWNQPQHF. CDR3 in DNA: TGTGCCAGCAGCTACGGGGGATGGAATCAGCCCCAGCATTTT.